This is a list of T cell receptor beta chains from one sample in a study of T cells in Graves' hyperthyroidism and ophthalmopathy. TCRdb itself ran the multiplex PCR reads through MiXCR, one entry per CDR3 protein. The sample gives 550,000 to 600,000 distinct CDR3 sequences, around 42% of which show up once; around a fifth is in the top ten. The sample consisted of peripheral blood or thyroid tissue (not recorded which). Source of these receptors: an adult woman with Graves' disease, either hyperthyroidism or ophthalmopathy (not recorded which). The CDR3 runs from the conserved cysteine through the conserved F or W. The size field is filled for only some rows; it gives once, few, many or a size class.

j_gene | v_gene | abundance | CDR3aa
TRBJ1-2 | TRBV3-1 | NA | CASSQDRLGGLYYGYTF
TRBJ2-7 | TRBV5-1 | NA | CASSLFISLRDSNSYEQYF
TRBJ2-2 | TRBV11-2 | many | CASSPGRFLVAVTGELFF
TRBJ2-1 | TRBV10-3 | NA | CAISEFKGNNEQFF
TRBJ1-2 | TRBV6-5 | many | CASNPAGTGFYGYTF
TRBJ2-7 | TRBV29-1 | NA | CSLGGELYEQYF
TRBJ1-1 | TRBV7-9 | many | CASSFRPGLDTEAFF
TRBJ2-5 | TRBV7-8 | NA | CASSYRGGGQETQYF
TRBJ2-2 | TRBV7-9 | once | CASSIGDGELFF
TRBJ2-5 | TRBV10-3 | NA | CAIRGQKGTQYF
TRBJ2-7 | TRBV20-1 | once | CSAGQGLSYEQYF
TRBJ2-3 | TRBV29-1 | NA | CSVGARGGDTQYF
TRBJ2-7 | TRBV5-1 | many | CASSSEGQGYNEQYF
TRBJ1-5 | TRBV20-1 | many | CSARQGSRPTYSNQPQHF